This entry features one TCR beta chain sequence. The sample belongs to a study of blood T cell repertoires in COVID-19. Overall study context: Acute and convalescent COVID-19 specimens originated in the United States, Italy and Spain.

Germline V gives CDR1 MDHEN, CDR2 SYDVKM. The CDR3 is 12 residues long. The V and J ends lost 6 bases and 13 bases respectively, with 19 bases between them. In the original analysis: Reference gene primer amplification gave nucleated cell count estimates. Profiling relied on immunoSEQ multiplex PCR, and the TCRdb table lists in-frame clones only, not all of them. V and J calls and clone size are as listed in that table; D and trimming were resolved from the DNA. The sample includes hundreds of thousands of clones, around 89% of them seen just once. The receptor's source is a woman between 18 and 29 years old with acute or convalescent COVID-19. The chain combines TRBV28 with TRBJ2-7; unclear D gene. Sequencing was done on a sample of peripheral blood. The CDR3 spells CASSSADSRQYF. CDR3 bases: TGTGCCAGCAGCTCCGCCGACTCCCGCCAATACTTC.